Included here is one T cell receptor (beta chain) sequence, with context. CDR3 length: 15 amino acids. V lost 5 bases, J lost 7 bases, and 17 bases lay in between. TCRdb called the 5' RACE reads again in MiXCR, with one record for every CDR3 protein. The sample records 600,000 to 700,000 distinct CDR3 sequences, around 20% being singletons. The data were obtained in a study of identical twins. The sample was also linked to a second study, of T cells expressing NK-cell markers.

What was sequenced was PBMCs. This clonotype originated in a woman aged 18-29 years in good health. The chain recombines TRBV12-3 or TRBV12-4 with TRBJ2-2; D not certain. The CDR3 reads CASSPRGVANGELFF. The CDR3 DNA reads TGTGCCAGCAGTCCCCGCGGTGTCGCCAACGGGGAGCTGTTTTTT.